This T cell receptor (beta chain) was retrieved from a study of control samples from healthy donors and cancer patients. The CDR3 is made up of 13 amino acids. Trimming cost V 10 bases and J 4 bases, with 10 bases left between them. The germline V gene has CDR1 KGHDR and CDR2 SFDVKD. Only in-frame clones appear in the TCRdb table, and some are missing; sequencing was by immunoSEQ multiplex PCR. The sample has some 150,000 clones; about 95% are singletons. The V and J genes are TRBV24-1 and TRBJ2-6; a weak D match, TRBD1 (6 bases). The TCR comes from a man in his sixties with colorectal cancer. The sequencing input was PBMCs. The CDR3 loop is CATQGAGANVLTF. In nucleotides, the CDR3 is TGTGCCACACAGGGTGCCGGGGCCAACGTCCTGACTTTC.